The clone carrying this T cell receptor (beta chain) was recorded many times. This sample stems from a study of neurological immune-mediated disorders. This CDR3 comprises 14 residues. V lost 5 bases to trimming and J lost 2 bases; unmatched junction nucleotides: 5. Looked up from germline, CDR1 is ENHRY and CDR2 is SYGVKD. The time point is: longitudinal time-point 3. TCRdb passed the 5' RACE reads through MiXCR, listing each CDR3 protein once. The table records about 53,000 distinct CDR3 sequences, approximately 9.2% of them present only once. The chain is built from TRBV10-3 and TRBJ2-5; 7 nucleotides agree with TRBD1. This receptor was taken from a woman aged 35 to 49 in good health. The sequencing input was PBMCs. The CDR3 sequence is CAISLGTAQETQYF. The CDR3 nucleotides are TGTGCCATCAGTCTAGGGACAGCTCAAGAGACCCAGTACTTC.